This TCR beta chain was sequenced for a study of OX40 agonist ivuxolimab in advanced cancers. As for the study in general: It was permissible to have had prior anti-PD-1, anti-PD-L1 or anti-CTLA-4 therapy, and approximately 40% had some.

Comments on this clone: Antigen specificity is unknown.

The germline V and J ends were trimmed by 5 bases and 5 bases, with 15 bases remaining between them. This CDR3 region has 14 residues. Germline CDR1 and CDR2: SEHNR and FQNEAQ (reference sequence). Study results and limitations: Expanded peripheral T-cell antigen specificity went undetermined. By week 6 at 0.1 to 3.0 mg/kg, blood CD4+ and CD8+ T cells had expanded clonally.

Method: immunoSEQ multiplex PCR; TCRdb's copy keeps in-frame clones and lacks some. This table holds 53,000 or so clones, approximately 86% found once. The receptor was derived from an adult with an advanced solid tumor such as melanoma, head and neck, liver or kidney cancer. This specimen was CD4+ or CD8+ T cells sorted from blood, taken in a trial of the OX40 agonist ivuxolimab. The chain recombines TRBV7-9 with TRBJ2-5, with D perhaps TRBD1 (5 bases). This chain's CDR3 is CASSIQGDRETQYF. As DNA, the CDR3 is TGTGCCAGCAGCATCCAGGGTGATAGGGAGACCCAGTACTTC.